Presented here are 24 T cell receptor beta chains from one specimen sequenced in a study of radiotherapy plus CTLA-4 blockade in lung cancer. Clones were read by immunoSEQ multiplex PCR, and TCRdb kept only the in-frame ones, dropping some. This table holds roughly 55,000 clones, around 68% found once. This specimen consisted of peripheral blood, obtained from a patient treated with radiotherapy plus ipilimumab. Source of these receptors: a human donor with non-small cell lung cancer whose response to radiotherapy plus ipilimumab could not be evaluated.

The rearrangement links TRBV7-6 to TRBJ2-7, with TRBD1 matching over 8 bases. The CDR3 consists of 15 residues. V shed 1 base and J 0 bases; nucleotides not matched to a gene: 2. Germline lookup yields CDR1 SGHVS and CDR2 FNYEAQ. CDR3 DNA: TGTGCCAGCAGCTTAGGGACAGGGAGCTCCTACGAGCAGTACTTC. Protein: CASSLGTGSSYEQYF.

In this sample, this clone turned up once. The chain has TRBV10-1 and TRBJ1-1; TRBD1 matches 7 bases. The ends lost 3 bases at V and 4 bases at J; junction bases unmatched: 5. The CDR3 has 14 amino acids. Germline loops: CDR1 WNHNN, CDR2 SYGVQD (reference sequence). CDR3: CASSEQGSGTEAFF. In DNA form, the CDR3 reads TGCGCCAGCAGTGAACAGGGGAGCGGCACTGAAGCTTTCTTT.

The chain carries TRBV6-5 and TRBJ1-5, with D perhaps TRBD1 (6 bases). The CDR3 covers 14 residues. V lost 6 bases and J 6 bases, leaving 15 bases between the germline ends. In germline, CDR1 is MNHEY, CDR2 SVGAGI. CDR3 in amino acids: CASSPLLGAQPQHF. In DNA form, the CDR3 reads TGTGCCAGCAGCCCTCTGTTGGGGGCTCAGCCCCAGCATTTT.

This clone was seen more than once but under ten times. A junction boundary mismatches the germline segment, possibly from a read error. The rearrangement links TRBV7-3 to TRBJ2-7, with D possibly TRBD2 on 5 matching bases. Germline assignment: CDR1 SGHTA and CDR2 FQGTGA. There are 13 residues in the CDR3. CDR3 region: CASSQDYSNEQYF. In DNA form, the CDR3 reads TGCGCCAGCAGCCAAGACTACAGTAATGAACAGTACTTC.

The J gene is TRBJ1-1, the V gene TRBV5-6; perhaps TRBD1 as D (6 bases). V shed 3 bases and J shed 6 bases, with 24 bases lying between them. This CDR3 is built from 17 residues. Germline V gene lookup returns CDR1 SGHDT and CDR2 YYEEEE. CDR3 protein: CASSWVDGGAALAEAFF. In DNA form, the CDR3 reads TGTGCCAGCAGCTGGGTTGATGGGGGGGCGGCACTCGCTGAAGCTTTCTTT. The entire variable domain, with the rest obtained from reference TRBV5-6 and TRBJ1-1, is as follows: DAGVTQSPTHLIKTRGQQVTLRCSPKSGHDTVSWYQQALGQGPQFIFQYYEEEERQRGNFPDRFSGHQFPNYSSELNVNALLLGDSALYLCASSWVDGGAALAEAFFGQGTRLTVV.

The rearrangement joins TRBV7-9 to TRBJ1-3, with 9 nucleotides matching TRBD1. This CDR3 has 16 residues. Losses at the gene ends were 4 bases for V and 3 bases for J; bases not matched to a gene: 7. Germline CDR1 reads SEHNR; CDR2 reads FQNEAQ (reference sequence). The CDR3 bases are TGTGCCAGCAGCTCTCCTGGACAGGGGATTGGAAACACCATATATTTT. Translated: CASSSPGQGIGNTIYF.

This chain uses TRBV9 with TRBJ2-3; D remains unclear. CDR3 length equals 15 residues. Germline V gene data show CDR1 as SGDLS and CDR2 as YYNGEE. The V gene lost 0 bases and the J gene lost 0 bases, with 8 bases spanning the gap. In DNA, the CDR3 is TGTGCCAGCAGCGTAGGAGCTAGTAGCACAGATACGCAGTATTTT. Encoded protein: CASSVGASSTDTQYF.

The J gene is TRBJ2-3, the V gene TRBV30; 10 nucleotides agree with TRBD1. The length of the CDR3 is 14 residues. The V gene's germline CDR1 is GTSNPN and CDR2 SVGIG (reference sequence). The junction had 4 bases not matched to a gene; V was cut back by 1 base and J by 6 bases. The CDR3: CAWSAGQGTDTQYF. The DNA for the CDR3 is TGTGCCTGGAGTGCGGGACAGGGGACGGATACGCAGTATTTT.

The chain uses TRBV30 and TRBJ1-6; D not certain. Trimming shortened V by 6 bases and J by 7 bases, and 13 bases separated the two germline ends. The CDR3 is made up of 13 amino acids. In germline, CDR1 is GTSNPN, CDR2 SVGIG (reference sequence). Here the CDR3 DNA reads TGTGCCTGCCTCCCCGGGAACAATTCACCCCTCCACTTT. It is translated as CACLPGNNSPLHF. Drawing the rest from reference TRBV30 and TRBJ1-6, the complete variable domain is SQTIHQWPATLVQPVGSPLSLECTVEGTSNPNLYWYRQAAGRGLQLLFYSVGIGQISSEVPQNLSASRPQDRQFILSSKKLLLSDSGFYLCACLPGNNSPLHFGNGTRLTVT.

DNA for the CDR3: TGTGCCAGCAGCGTAGTTCCGGGGAACACCGGGGAGCTGTTTTTT. Translating it yields CASSVVPGNTGELFF. The chain employs TRBV9 and TRBJ2-2; no clear D. Germline lookup yields CDR1 SGDLS and CDR2 YYNGEE. Trimming took off 0 bases at V and 1 base at J, with 7 bases between the two ends. CDR3 size: 15 residues.

A word on this clone: Sequence at one end of the junction differs from germline and may be a read error. The sample contains more than one DNA sequence encoding this CDR3. The CDR3 loop is CASSYLGTRGAYEQFF. Written as DNA, the CDR3 is TGCGCCAGCAGTTACTTAGGGACCAGGGGGGCCTATGAGCAGTTCTTC. V and J are TRBV6-5 and TRBJ2-1; D is perhaps TRBD1 (7 bases). The CDR3 extends over 16 amino acids. Germline lookup yields CDR1 MNHEY and CDR2 SVGAGI.

This clone was seen only once. The chain uses TRBV4-2 and TRBJ2-3; TRBD2 might be the D (6 bases). Germline V gives CDR1 LGHNA, CDR2 YNFKEQ. Trimming took 4 bases from V and 2 from J, leaving 7 bases between them. This CDR3 spans 13 amino acids. The CDR3 loop is CASSPGLTDTQYF. For the CDR3, the DNA is TGTGCCAGCAGCCCGGGACTCACAGATACGCAGTATTTT.

This clone was detected only a few times. V usage is TRBV11-2 and J usage is TRBJ2-5; TRBD1 might be the D (6 bases). The CDR3 is 16 residues long. V lost 1 base and J lost 5, with 17 bases in between. From germline, CDR1 is SGHAT and CDR2 FQNNGV. CDR3 nucleotide sequence: TGTGCCAGCAGCTTAGCGGGCAGGGGCAGAGCGGAGACCCAGTACTTC. It is translated as CASSLAGRGRAETQYF.

This clone was counted a few times. The genes are TRBV4-1 and TRBJ1-5; 7 positions agree with TRBD1. Looked up from germline, CDR1 is MGHRA and CDR2 is YSYEKL. Trimming at V came to 1 base and at J to 5 bases, leaving 2 bases not matched to a gene. The CDR3 covers 14 residues. As DNA, the CDR3 is TGCGCCAGCAGCCAAGCCGGGACAGATCAGCCCCAGCATTTT. Protein product: CASSQAGTDQPQHF.

This clone was recorded a few times. The J gene is TRBJ1-4, the V gene TRBV11-2; TRBD1 might be the D (6 bases). CDR1 and CDR2 from the germline V gene are SGHAT and FQNNGV. V shed 6 bases and J shed 6 bases, with 20 bases lying between them. The CDR3 runs 16 residues. Written as DNA, the CDR3 is TGTGCCAGCAGTATAGATATGGGGGGGCAGGATGAAAAACTGTTTTTT. Protein product: CASSIDMGGQDEKLFF.

The sample holds a few counts of this clone. This chain joins TRBV11-2 and TRBJ1-1; D gene ambiguous. V lost 3 bases and J lost 5, with 10 bases in between. Per germline, CDR1 SGHAT and CDR2 FQNNGV. The CDR3 has 13 residues. In DNA form, the CDR3 reads TGTGCCAGCAGCTTGAGGGAGAAGACTGAAGCTTTCTTT. This encodes CASSLREKTEAFF.

The V gene is TRBV19, the J gene TRBJ1-2; 7 bases match TRBD1. Germline V CDR1 and CDR2: LNHDA, SQIVND (reference sequence). This CDR3 spans 15 amino acids. Losses at the gene ends were 5 bases for V and 2 bases for J; bases not matched to a gene: 8. This chain's CDR3 is CASSSDREKNYGYTF. The CDR3 DNA is TGTGCCAGTAGTTCCGACAGGGAGAAGAACTATGGCTACACCTTC.

The rearrangement links TRBV2 to TRBJ2-3; D is unclear. The CDR3 has 13 amino acids. V dropped 7 bases and J dropped 0 bases, with 8 bases sitting between them. Germline V gene sequence: CDR1 SNHLY, CDR2 FYNNEI. CDR3: CASTSQSTDTQYF. CDR3 nucleotide sequence: TGTGCCAGCACGTCTCAGAGCACAGATACGCAGTATTTT. Drawing the rest from reference TRBV2 and TRBJ2-3, the complete variable domain is EPEVTQTPSHQVTQMGQEVILRCVPISNHLYFYWYRQILGQKVEFLVSFYNNEISEKSEIFDDQFSVERPDGSNFTLKIRSTKLEDSAMYFCASTSQSTDTQYFGPGTRLTVL.

The J gene is TRBJ2-1, the V gene TRBV5-6, with D hard to call. V was cut by 1 base and J by 3 bases, with 2 bases left in between. The CDR3 loop spans 12 amino acids. Germline CDR1 and CDR2: SGHDT and YYEEEE. The CDR3 DNA reads as TGTGCCAGCAGCTTGTACTACAATGAGCAGTTCTTC. Its protein is CASSLYYNEQFF.

The chain joins TRBV5-1 to TRBJ1-4; D remains ambiguous. Germline V lookup: CDR1 SGHRS, CDR2 YFSETQ. The ends were cut back, 0 bases at V and 5 bases at J, with 11 bases in the middle. The CDR3 runs 15 residues. CDR3 amino acids: CASSLGSYLNEKLFF. The CDR3 DNA sequence: TGCGCCAGCAGCTTGGGCAGTTACCTCAATGAAAAACTGTTTTTT. Combining the CDR3 with reference TRBV5-1 and TRBJ1-4 gives the whole variable domain KAGVTQTPRYLIKTRGQQVTLSCSPISGHRSVSWYQQTPGQGLQFLFEYFSETQRNKGNFPGRFSGRQFSNSRSEMNVSTLELGDSALYLCASSLGSYLNEKLFFGSGTQLSVL.

CDR3 in DNA: TGCAGCGTTGAAGTGGGGACAGACTACGAGCAGTACTTC. Translating gives CSVEVGTDYEQYF. This chain joins TRBV29-1 and TRBJ2-7; 7 bases map to TRBD1. J gave up 3 bases and V 1 base, and 3 bases lay outside the gene matches. The CDR3 has 13 residues. Germline V gene sequence: CDR1 SQVTM, CDR2 ANQGSEA.

The J gene is TRBJ2-7, the V gene TRBV19, with 8 nucleotides matching TRBD2. Germline-derived CDR1 and CDR2 are LNHDA and SQIVND (reference sequence). CDR3 length equals 14 residues. V dropped 3 bases and J dropped 6; count of bases not matched to a gene: 7. CDR3 DNA sequence: TGTGCCAGTAGTATCCAAGCGGGAGCGAGCGAGCAGTACTTC. As protein: CASSIQAGASEQYF.

This clone has just a few counts. This chain's CDR3 is CASRNTGSSGNTIYF. The CDR3 DNA reads as TGTGCCAGCAGAAACACAGGATCCTCTGGAAACACCATATATTTT. The chain couples TRBV6-1 to TRBJ1-3, with D perhaps matching TRBD1 (5 bases). The V gene's germline CDR1 is MNHNS and CDR2 SASEGT. The CDR3 loop spans 15 amino acids. Trimming shortened V by 6 bases and J by 0 bases, and 12 bases separated the two germline ends.

The chain employs TRBV27 and TRBJ2-7, with D maybe TRBD2 (7 bases). The CDR3 is 15 residues long. Looked up from germline, CDR1 is MNHEY and CDR2 is SMNVEV (reference sequence). Trimming left V 5 bases short and J 5 bases short, with 19 bases between. The CDR3, as DNA: TGTGCCAGCAGTGTCAATGGGGGGGCTCCTGACGAGCAGTACTTC. Protein sequence: CASSVNGGAPDEQYF.